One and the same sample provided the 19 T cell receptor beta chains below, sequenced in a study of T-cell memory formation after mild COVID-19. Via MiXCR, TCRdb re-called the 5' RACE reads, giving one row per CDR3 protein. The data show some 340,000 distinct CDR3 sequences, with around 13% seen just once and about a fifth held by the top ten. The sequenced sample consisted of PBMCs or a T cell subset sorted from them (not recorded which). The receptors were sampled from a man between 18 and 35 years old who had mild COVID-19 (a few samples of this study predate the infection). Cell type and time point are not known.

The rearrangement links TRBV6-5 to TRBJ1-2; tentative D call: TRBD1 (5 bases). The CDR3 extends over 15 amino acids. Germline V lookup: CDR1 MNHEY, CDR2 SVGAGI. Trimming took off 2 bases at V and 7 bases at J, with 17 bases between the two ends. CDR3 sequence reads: CASSYRYGAGAGYTF. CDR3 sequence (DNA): TGTGCCAGCAGTTACCGTTACGGGGCTGGAGCTGGCTACACCTTC.

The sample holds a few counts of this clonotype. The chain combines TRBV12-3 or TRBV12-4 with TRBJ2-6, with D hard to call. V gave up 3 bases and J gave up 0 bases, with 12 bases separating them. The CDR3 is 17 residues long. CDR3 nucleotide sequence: TGTGCCAGCAGTTTTTTAGTGGGGTTCTCTGGGGCCAACGTCCTGACTTTC. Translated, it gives CASSFLVGFSGANVLTF.

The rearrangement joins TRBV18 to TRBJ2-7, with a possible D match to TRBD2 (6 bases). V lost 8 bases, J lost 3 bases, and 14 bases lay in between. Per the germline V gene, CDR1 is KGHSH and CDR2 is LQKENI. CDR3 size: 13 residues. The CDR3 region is CASHGGEGYEQYF. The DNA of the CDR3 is TGTGCCAGCCACGGGGGAGAGGGCTACGAGCAGTACTTC. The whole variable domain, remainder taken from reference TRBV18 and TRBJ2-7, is NAGVMQNPRHLVRRRGQEARLRCSPMKGHSHVYWYRQLPEEGLKFMVYLQKENIIDESGMPKERFSAEFPKEGPSILRIQQVVRGDSAAYFCASHGGEGYEQYFGPGTRLTVT.

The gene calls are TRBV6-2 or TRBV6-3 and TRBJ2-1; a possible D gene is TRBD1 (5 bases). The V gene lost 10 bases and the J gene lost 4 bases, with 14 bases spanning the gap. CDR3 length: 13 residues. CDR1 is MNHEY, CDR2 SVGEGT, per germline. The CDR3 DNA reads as TGTGCCACCCTCAGGGATCAGTACAATGAGCAGTTCTTC. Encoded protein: CATLRDQYNEQFF.

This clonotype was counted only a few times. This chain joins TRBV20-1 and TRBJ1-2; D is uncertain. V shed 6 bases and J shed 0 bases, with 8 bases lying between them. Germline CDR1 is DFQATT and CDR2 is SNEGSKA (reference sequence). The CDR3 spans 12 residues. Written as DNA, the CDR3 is TGCAGTGCGGACTTTTCTAACTATGGCTACACCTTC. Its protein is CSADFSNYGYTF.

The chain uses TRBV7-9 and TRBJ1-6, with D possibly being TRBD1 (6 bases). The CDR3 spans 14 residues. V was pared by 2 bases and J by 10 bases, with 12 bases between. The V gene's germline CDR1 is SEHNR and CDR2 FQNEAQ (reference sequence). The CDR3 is CASSLSQGQSPLHF. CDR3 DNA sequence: TGTGCCAGCAGCTTAAGTCAGGGGCAATCACCCCTCCACTTT.

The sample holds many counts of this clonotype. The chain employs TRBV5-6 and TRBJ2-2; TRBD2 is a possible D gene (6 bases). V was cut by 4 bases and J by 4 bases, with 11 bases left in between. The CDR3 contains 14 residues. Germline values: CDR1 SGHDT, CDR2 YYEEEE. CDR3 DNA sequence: TGTGCCAGCAGCATGGCGGGGCGCACCGGGGAGCTGTTTTTT. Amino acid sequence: CASSMAGRTGELFF.

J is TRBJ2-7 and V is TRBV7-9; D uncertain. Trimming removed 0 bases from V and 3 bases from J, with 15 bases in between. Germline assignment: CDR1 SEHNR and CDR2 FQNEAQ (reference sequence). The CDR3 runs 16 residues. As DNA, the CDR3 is TGTGCCAGCAGCTTAGCCCCAGGAAAGGGTCTCTACGAGCAGTACTTC. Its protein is CASSLAPGKGLYEQYF. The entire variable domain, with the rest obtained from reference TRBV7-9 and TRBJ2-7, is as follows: DTGVSQNPRHKITKRGQNVTFRCDPISEHNRLYWYRQTLGQGPEFLTYFQNEAQLEKSRLLSDRFSAERPKGSFSTLEIQRTEQGDSAMYLCASSLAPGKGLYEQYFGPGTRLTVT.

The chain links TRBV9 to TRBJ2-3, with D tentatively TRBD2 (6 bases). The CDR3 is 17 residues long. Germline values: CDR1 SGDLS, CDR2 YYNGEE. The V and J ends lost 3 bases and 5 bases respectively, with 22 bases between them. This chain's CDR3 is CASSDPSGDSPLDTQYF. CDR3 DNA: TGTGCCAGCAGCGACCCCTCGGGGGACTCCCCCCTAGATACGCAGTATTTT.

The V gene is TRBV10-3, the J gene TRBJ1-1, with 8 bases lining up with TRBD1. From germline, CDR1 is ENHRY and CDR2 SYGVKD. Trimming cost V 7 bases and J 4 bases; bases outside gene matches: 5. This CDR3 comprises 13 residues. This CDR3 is CAIIGQGFTEAFF. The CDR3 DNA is TGTGCCATCATTGGACAGGGATTCACTGAAGCTTTCTTT.

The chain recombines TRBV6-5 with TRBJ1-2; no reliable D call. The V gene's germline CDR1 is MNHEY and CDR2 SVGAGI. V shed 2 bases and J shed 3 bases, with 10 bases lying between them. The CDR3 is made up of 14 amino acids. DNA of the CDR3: TGTGCCAGCAGTTACACGGGTATGGACTATGGCTACACCTTC. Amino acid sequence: CASSYTGMDYGYTF.

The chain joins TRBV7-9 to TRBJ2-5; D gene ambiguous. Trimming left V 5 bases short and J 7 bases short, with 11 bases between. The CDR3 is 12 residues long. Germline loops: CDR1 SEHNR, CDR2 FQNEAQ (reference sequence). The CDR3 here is CASSPLFGTQYF. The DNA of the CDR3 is TGTGCCAGCAGCCCTCTATTCGGGACCCAGTACTTC.

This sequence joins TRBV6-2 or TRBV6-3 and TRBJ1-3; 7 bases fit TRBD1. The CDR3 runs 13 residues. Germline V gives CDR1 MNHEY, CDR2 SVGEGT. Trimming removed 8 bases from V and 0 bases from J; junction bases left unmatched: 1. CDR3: CASRDSSGNTIYF. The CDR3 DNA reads TGTGCCAGCCGGGACAGCTCTGGAAACACCATATATTTT.

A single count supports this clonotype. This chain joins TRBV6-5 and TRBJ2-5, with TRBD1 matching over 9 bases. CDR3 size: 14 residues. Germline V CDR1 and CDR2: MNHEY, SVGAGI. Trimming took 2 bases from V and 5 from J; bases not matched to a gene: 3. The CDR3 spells CASSYTGGWETQYF. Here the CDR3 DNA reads TGTGCCAGCAGTTACACAGGGGGCTGGGAGACCCAGTACTTC.

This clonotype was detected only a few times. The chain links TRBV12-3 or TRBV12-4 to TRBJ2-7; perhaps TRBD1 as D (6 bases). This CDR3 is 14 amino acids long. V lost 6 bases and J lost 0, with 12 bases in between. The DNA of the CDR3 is TGTGCCAGCAGGACAGGCTTGAGCTCCTACGAGCAGTACTTC. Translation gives CASRTGLSSYEQYF.

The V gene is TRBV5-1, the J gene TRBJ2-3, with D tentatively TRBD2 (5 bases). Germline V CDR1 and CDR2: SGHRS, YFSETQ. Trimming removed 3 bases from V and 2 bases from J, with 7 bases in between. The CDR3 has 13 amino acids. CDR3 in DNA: TGCGCCAGCAGCTACCGGGACACAGATACGCAGTATTTT. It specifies CASSYRDTDTQYF. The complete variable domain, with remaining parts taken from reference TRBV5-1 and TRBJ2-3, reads KAGVTQTPRYLIKTRGQQVTLSCSPISGHRSVSWYQQTPGQGLQFLFEYFSETQRNKGNFPGRFSGRQFSNSRSEMNVSTLELGDSALYLCASSYRDTDTQYFGPGTRLTVL.

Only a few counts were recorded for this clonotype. CDR3 DNA sequence: TGTGCCATCGGGGGACGCGGGTTGGCCCAGTACTTC. Encoded protein: CAIGGRGLAQYF. The rearrangement links TRBV6-6 to TRBJ2-5, with D maybe TRBD2 (6 bases). The CDR3 is made up of 12 amino acids. Germline V gene sequence: CDR1 MNHNY, CDR2 SVGAGI (reference sequence). Trimming took 10 bases from V and 9 from J, leaving 18 bases between them.

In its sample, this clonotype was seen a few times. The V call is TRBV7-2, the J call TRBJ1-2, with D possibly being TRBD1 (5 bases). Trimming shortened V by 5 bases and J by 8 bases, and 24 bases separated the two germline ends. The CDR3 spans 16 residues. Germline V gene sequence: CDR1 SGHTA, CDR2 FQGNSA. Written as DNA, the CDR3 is TGTGCCAGCAGCCCGCCTGGGACGCGGGGATTGGGCGGCTACACCTTC. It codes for CASSPPGTRGLGGYTF.

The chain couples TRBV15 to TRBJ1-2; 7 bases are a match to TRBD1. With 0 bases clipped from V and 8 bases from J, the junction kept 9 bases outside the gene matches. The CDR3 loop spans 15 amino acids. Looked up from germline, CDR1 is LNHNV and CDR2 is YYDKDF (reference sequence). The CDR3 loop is CATSREQGLFGGYTF. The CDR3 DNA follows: TGTGCCACCAGCAGAGAACAGGGGTTATTCGGGGGCTACACCTTC.